This T cell receptor (beta chain) stems from a study of T cells after yellow fever vaccination. As for the study in general: Any fraction with a low cell number was prepared using SMART-Seq v4 Ultra Low Input. Overall study results and limits: Most clones from primary vaccination resurfaced after the booster (approximately 97% CD4, around 91% CD8). Shared CD4/CD8 clonotypes were a small share, likely from convergent recombination.

Germline assignment: CDR1 DFQATT and CDR2 SNEGSKA (reference sequence). This CDR3 is built from 15 residues. This clonotype was seen ten or more times. Its antigen is still unknown. TCRdb re-called the 5' RACE reads with MiXCR, one entry per CDR3 protein. The sample holds a few hundred thousand distinct CDR3 sequences, 3.6% seen once. Here the sequenced sample was PBMCs, taken on the day of the yellow fever booster vaccination. The chain combines TRBV20-1 with TRBJ2-7; 9 bases match TRBD2. The receptor's source is a man between 18 and 35 years old who received the YFV17D yellow fever vaccine. CDR3 in DNA: TGCAGCGCCCTGGGCGGAGGAGCGGGGGGTTCCGAGCAGTACGTC. Translating it yields CSALGGGAGGSEQYV.